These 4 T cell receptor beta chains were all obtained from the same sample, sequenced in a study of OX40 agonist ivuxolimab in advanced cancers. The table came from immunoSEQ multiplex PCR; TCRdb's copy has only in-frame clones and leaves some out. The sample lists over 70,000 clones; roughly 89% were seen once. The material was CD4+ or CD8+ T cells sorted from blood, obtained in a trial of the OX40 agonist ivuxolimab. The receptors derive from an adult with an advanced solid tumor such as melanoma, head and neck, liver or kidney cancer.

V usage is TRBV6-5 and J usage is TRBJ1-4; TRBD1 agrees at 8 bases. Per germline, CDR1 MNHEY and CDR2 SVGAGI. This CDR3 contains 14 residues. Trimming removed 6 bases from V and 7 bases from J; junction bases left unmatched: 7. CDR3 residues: CASRGQVPGEKLFF. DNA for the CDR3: TGTGCCAGCAGGGGACAGGTGCCGGGTGAAAAACTGTTTTTT.

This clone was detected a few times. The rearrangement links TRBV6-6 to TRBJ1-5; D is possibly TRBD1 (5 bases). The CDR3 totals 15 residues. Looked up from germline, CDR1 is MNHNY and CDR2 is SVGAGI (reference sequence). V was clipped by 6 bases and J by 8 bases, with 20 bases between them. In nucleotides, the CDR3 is TGTGCCAGCAGCCTGGGAAGGGGTGGGCCGGAGCCCCAGCATTTT. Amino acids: CASSLGRGGPEPQHF.

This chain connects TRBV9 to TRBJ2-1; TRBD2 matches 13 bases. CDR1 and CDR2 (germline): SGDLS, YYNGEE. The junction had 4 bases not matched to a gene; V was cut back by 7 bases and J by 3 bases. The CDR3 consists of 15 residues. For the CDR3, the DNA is TGTGCCAGCGCCAGGACTAGCGGGAGCTACAATGAGCAGTTCTTC. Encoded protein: CASARTSGSYNEQFF. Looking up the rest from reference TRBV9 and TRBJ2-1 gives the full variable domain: DSGVTQTPKHLITATGQRVTLRCSPRSGDLSVYWYQQSLDQGLQFLIQYYNGEERAKGNILERFSAQQFPDLHSELNLSSLELGDSALYFCASARTSGSYNEQFFGPGTRLTVL.

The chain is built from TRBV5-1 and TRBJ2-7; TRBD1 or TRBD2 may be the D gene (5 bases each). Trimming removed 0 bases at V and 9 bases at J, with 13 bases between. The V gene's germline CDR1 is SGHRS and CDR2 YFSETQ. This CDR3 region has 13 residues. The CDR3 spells CASSLGDGAGQYF. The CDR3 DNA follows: TGCGCCAGCAGCTTGGGGGACGGTGCGGGGCAGTACTTC.